This T cell receptor (beta chain) appears in the sequencing data of a study of human versus mouse CDR3 diversity and MHC coevolution. Data came from immunoSEQ multiplex PCR; TCRdb stores just in-frame clones and leaves some out. The repertoire holds roughly 86,000 clones, roughly 93% seen once, with 1.3% to 1.5% in the top ten. The germline V gene has CDR1 SGHNT and CDR2 YYREEE (reference sequence). The CDR3 spans 15 residues. The ends lost 0 bases at V and 6 bases at J; junction bases unmatched: 8. This TCR came from a person between 25 and 75 years old in good health. The chain recombines TRBV5-4 with TRBJ1-1, with 7 positions matching TRBD1. The source material was naive CD4+ T cells from blood. Indicated subset: CD45RO-negative CD62L-positive naive CD4 T cells. The DNA for the CDR3 is TGTGCCAGCAGCTTGGGACAGGGACGATTCGCTGAAGCTTTCTTT. Amino acids: CASSLGQGRFAEAFF.